One and the same sample provided the 18 T cell receptor beta chains below, sequenced in a study of cytomegalovirus exposure and HLA in healthy donors. The protocol was immunoSEQ multiplex PCR, while the TCRdb copy is restricted to in-frame clones and leaves out a portion. The sample has 120,000 or so clones; 88% are singletons. Sequenced sample: PBMCs. Receptors originate from a woman aged 30 to 39 in good health and CMV-seropositive.

This clone came up once. This chain joins TRBV4-2 and TRBJ2-7, with 9 nucleotides matching TRBD1. The CDR3 runs 18 residues. J lost 1 base, V lost 1 base, and 11 bases had no gene match. Germline V gene data show CDR1 as LGHNA and CDR2 as YNFKEQ. The CDR3 loop reads CASSQGLFRGQGSYEQYF. As DNA, the CDR3 is TGTGCCAGCAGCCAAGGATTGTTTAGGGGACAGGGATCCTACGAGCAGTACTTC.

This clone appeared once. This chain uses TRBV29-1 with TRBJ2-2; D ambiguous. CDR1 is SQVTM, CDR2 ANQGSEA, per germline. Trimming removed 4 bases from V and 7 bases from J, with 13 bases in between. The CDR3 runs 13 residues. CDR3 sequence: CSVASSSDGELFF. Here the CDR3 DNA reads TGCAGCGTTGCTTCCTCTAGTGACGGGGAGCTGTTTTTT.

The V and J genes are TRBV4-2 and TRBJ1-1; a possible D gene is TRBD1 (6 bases). CDR3 length: 15 residues. Germline CDR1 and CDR2: LGHNA and YNFKEQ. Deletions cut 4 bases from V and 2 bases from J, with 14 bases between. The CDR3 loop reads CASSRGQGRNTEAFF. CDR3 coding DNA: TGTGCCAGCAGCCGGGGACAAGGGCGAAACACTGAAGCTTTCTTT.

V is TRBV11-2 and J is TRBJ2-1; D gene unclear. Trimming cost V 1 base and J 0 bases, with 13 bases left between them. There are 17 residues in the CDR3. In germline, CDR1 is SGHAT, CDR2 FQNNGV. CDR3 amino acids: CASSLAFSDSSYNEQFF. CDR3 coding DNA: TGTGCCAGCAGCTTAGCTTTCAGCGATAGCTCCTACAATGAGCAGTTCTTC. The complete variable domain, with remaining parts taken from reference TRBV11-2 and TRBJ2-1, reads EAGVAQSPRYKIIEKRQSVAFWCNPISGHATLYWYQQILGQGPKLLIQFQNNGVVDDSQLPKDRFSAERLKGVDSTLKIQPAKLEDSAVYLCASSLAFSDSSYNEQFFGPGTRLTVL.

This clone was observed a handful of times. This rearrangement joins TRBV6-6 to TRBJ2-6; possible D gene TRBD1, 5 bases. Germline V gene data show CDR1 as MNHNY and CDR2 as SVGAGI (reference sequence). This CDR3 is built from 15 residues. Trimming removed 0 bases from V and 2 bases from J, with 5 bases in between. Here the CDR3 reads CASSYSQAGANVLTF. CDR3 DNA: TGTGCCAGCAGTTACTCACAGGCTGGGGCCAACGTCCTGACTTTC.

This sequence joins TRBV13 and TRBJ2-2, with D perhaps TRBD1 (6 bases). Germline V lookup: CDR1 PRHDT, CDR2 FYEKMQ (reference sequence). The ends were cut back, 5 bases at V and 6 bases at J, with 13 bases in the middle. This CDR3 contains 14 residues. The CDR3 DNA sequence: TGTGCCAGCAGCCACCAAAGGGGGTCCGGGGAGCTGTTTTTT. Protein product: CASSHQRGSGELFF.

V usage is TRBV7-9 and J usage is TRBJ2-7; TRBD2 matches at 10 bases. The CDR3 extends over 15 amino acids. The V gene's germline CDR1 is SEHNR and CDR2 FQNEAQ (reference sequence). Trimming removed 3 bases from V and 5 bases from J; junction bases left unmatched: 7. Written as DNA, the CDR3 is TGTGCCAGCAGCTTGCTAGCGGGAGAAACCCACGAGCAGTACTTC. Amino acid sequence: CASSLLAGETHEQYF.

The gene calls are TRBV10-1 and TRBJ2-7; TRBD1 might be the D (6 bases). Germline CDR1 WNHNN, CDR2 SYGVQD (reference sequence). V gave up 6 bases and J gave up 5 bases, with 14 bases separating them. CDR3 length equals 13 residues. This CDR3 reads CASSTGLPNEQYF. The CDR3 nucleotides read TGCGCCAGCAGCACAGGGTTACCCAACGAGCAGTACTTC.

This chain connects TRBV4-2 to TRBJ2-3; the match to TRBD2 covers 10 bases. The CDR3 length is 19 residues. V lost 3 bases, J lost 1 base, and 13 bases stayed unmatched. Germline V CDR1 and CDR2: LGHNA, YNFKEQ. The CDR3 sequence is CASSQSRSGRAGGTDTQYF. The CDR3 DNA sequence: TGTGCCAGCAGCCAGTCTAGAAGCGGGAGGGCCGGGGGCACAGATACGCAGTATTTT.

The chain joins TRBV30 to TRBJ2-1, with a weak D call TRBD2 (5 bases). V gave up 3 bases and J gave up 4 bases, with 10 bases separating them. CDR3 length: 13 amino acids. Germline V gene lookup returns CDR1 GTSNPN and CDR2 SVGIG (reference sequence). CDR3 region: CAWSRGLYNEQFF. The CDR3, as DNA: TGTGCCTGGAGCCGGGGTCTTTACAATGAGCAGTTCTTC.

Comment on this clone: This sample includes further DNA sequences coding for the same CDR3. V gene TRBV9 combines with J gene TRBJ2-7; a weak D match, TRBD1 (6 bases). Trimming stripped 0 bases from V and 3 bases from J, with 7 bases between. The CDR3 runs 13 residues. Germline V gene sequence: CDR1 SGDLS, CDR2 YYNGEE. CDR3 loop: CASSVGDNYEQYF. Written as DNA, the CDR3 is TGTGCCAGCAGCGTAGGGGACAACTACGAGCAGTACTTC.

This rearrangement joins TRBV7-9 to TRBJ1-1; D possibly corresponds to TRBD1 (6 bases). The CDR3 covers 15 residues. V shed 5 bases and J shed 1 base, with 14 bases lying between them. From germline, CDR1 is SEHNR and CDR2 FQNEAQ (reference sequence). The CDR3 reads CASSPLGTPNTEAFF. In DNA form, the CDR3 reads TGTGCCAGCAGCCCTCTTGGGACACCGAACACTGAAGCTTTCTTT.

The rearrangement uses TRBV6-6 and TRBJ2-7; TRBD1 agrees at 8 bases. Germline CDR1 is MNHNY and CDR2 is SVGAGI (reference sequence). With V trimmed by 6 bases and J by 3 bases, 7 bases remained unmatched. The CDR3 runs 14 residues. The CDR3 loop reads CASSPGTGSYEQYF. The CDR3 DNA sequence: TGTGCCAGCAGCCCCGGGACAGGAAGCTACGAGCAGTACTTC.

This rearrangement joins TRBV30 to TRBJ2-7; D may be TRBD1 (5 bases). V dropped 2 bases and J dropped 5 bases, with 19 bases sitting between them. The CDR3 loop spans 15 amino acids. Germline V lookup: CDR1 GTSNPN, CDR2 SVGIG (reference sequence). The CDR3 spells CAWSQPTARVNEQYF. CDR3 bases: TGTGCCTGGAGTCAACCGACAGCTAGGGTTAACGAGCAGTACTTC.

The V call is TRBV7-2, the J call TRBJ2-2; 7 bases are shared with TRBD1. Per germline, CDR1 SGHTA and CDR2 FQGNSA. Trimming at V came to 5 bases and at J to 6 bases, leaving 6 bases not matched to a gene. The CDR3 loop spans 14 amino acids. The CDR3 sequence: CASSPGGRAGELFF. The CDR3 DNA follows: TGTGCCAGCAGCCCAGGGGGTAGGGCCGGGGAGCTGTTTTTT.

This chain joins TRBV5-4 and TRBJ1-1, with 7 bases matching TRBD1. The V segment lost 0 bases and the J segment 1 base; nucleotides outside the gene matches: 0. CDR1 SGHNT and CDR2 YYREEE come from the germline V gene (reference sequence). The CDR3 covers 14 residues. This CDR3 is CASSLDRGNTEAFF. Here the CDR3 DNA reads TGTGCCAGCAGCTTGGACAGGGGGAACACTGAAGCTTTCTTT.

This sequence joins TRBV7-2 and TRBJ2-4; D is possibly TRBD2 (5 bases). The CDR3 contains 18 residues. The ends were cut back, 4 bases at V and 0 bases at J, with 19 bases in the middle. In germline, CDR1 is SGHTA, CDR2 FQGNSA. CDR3 in DNA: TGTGCCAGCAGCTGGCCCCCAGAGGGCCGGCTAGCCAAAAACATTCAGTACTTC. Protein product: CASSWPPEGRLAKNIQYF.

The gene calls are TRBV6-5 and TRBJ2-7; 7 positions agree with TRBD2. CDR3 length equals 15 residues. Germline CDR1 is MNHEY and CDR2 is SVGAGI. J gave up 0 bases and V 0 bases, and 2 bases lay outside the gene matches. Here the CDR3 DNA reads TGTGCCAGCAGTTACTCAGCGGGAAGCTCCTACGAGCAGTACTTC. This translates into CASSYSAGSSYEQYF.